The T cell receptor beta chain under discussion was sequenced for a study of shared clonotypes between healthy human individuals. Findings and limits, study-wide: Represented genetic and exposure-history diversity was restricted by having few donors. Clonotypes which were not shared had lower generation probabilities than clonotypes that all four donors shared.

This CDR3 has 14 amino acids. Profiling relied on immunoSEQ multiplex PCR, and the TCRdb table lists in-frame clones only, not all of them. The data contain more than 500,000 clones, 90% to 97% of them singletons. The authors divided CD4+ cells into CD45RA+ naive and CD45RA-negative memory subsets. Worth noting for this clone: The target antigen is unknown.

Sample: naive CD4+ T cells sorted from blood. Subset of the sample: CD45RA+ positively selected. This sequence joins TRBV21-1 and TRBJ1-5. TRBV21-1 constitutes a pseudogene. The source is a woman aged 25 to 39 in good health. The CDR3 sequence: CATTTENSNQPQHF. The CDR3 bases are TGTGCCACCACGACGGAGAATAGCAATCAGCCCCAGCATTTT.